The clone carrying this T cell receptor (beta chain) appeared a single time. Its antigen is unidentified. RNA transcripts were the template for amplifying TCR beta CDR3 regions. The TCR CDR3 was amplified in a first-round RT-PCR using the HTBI primer set. TCRdb called the multiplex PCR reads again in MiXCR, with one record for every CDR3 protein. The sample carries around 800,000 distinct CDR3 sequences, 38% recorded once. The data were obtained in a study of T cells in Graves' hyperthyroidism and ophthalmopathy. Whole-study findings and limits: A median approximately 6.5 months before onset, the model predicted ophthalmopathy.

The CDR3 sequence is 15 residues long. From germline, CDR1 is LNHNV and CDR2 YYDKDF (reference sequence). V was pared by 3 bases and J by 3 bases, with 4 bases of the junction left unmatched. The chain is built from TRBV15 and TRBJ1-3; 8 positions match TRBD1. Sequenced material: blood. The receptor comes from a man between 18 and 29 years old with Graves' hyperthyroidism. CDR3 DNA sequence: TGTGCCACCAGCAGTGGCAGGGGGCATGGAAACACCATATATTTT. Its translation: CATSSGRGHGNTIYF.